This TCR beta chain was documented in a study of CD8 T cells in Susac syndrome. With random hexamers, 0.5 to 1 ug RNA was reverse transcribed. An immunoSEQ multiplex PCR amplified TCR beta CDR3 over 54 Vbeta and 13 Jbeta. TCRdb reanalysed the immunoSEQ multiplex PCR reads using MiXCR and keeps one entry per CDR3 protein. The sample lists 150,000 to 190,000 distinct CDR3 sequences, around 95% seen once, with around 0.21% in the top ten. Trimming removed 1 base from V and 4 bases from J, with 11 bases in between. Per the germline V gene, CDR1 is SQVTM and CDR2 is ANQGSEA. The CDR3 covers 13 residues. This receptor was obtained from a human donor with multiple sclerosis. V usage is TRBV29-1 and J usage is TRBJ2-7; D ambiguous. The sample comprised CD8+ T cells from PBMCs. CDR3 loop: CSVEGSQPYEQYF. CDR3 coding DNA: TGCAGCGTTGAAGGTTCCCAACCGTACGAGCAGTACTTC.